This TCR beta chain came from a study of blood T cells in healthy people across ages. At least ten counts were recorded for this clonotype. Its antigen is as yet unknown. Broader study findings: Strongly correlated with naive T cell percentage was TCR beta diversity. Using unsorted PBMCs precluded a conclusive naive versus antigen-experienced comparison.

Germline CDR1 reads MNHNY; CDR2 reads SVGAGI (reference sequence). The V gene end was trimmed by 10 bases and the J gene end by 5 bases; junction bases not matched to a gene: 13. This CDR3 contains 15 residues. Sample-barcoded 5' priming and a J-beta primer mix drove a second PCR of about 7 to 12 cycles. TCRdb re-derived calls from the 5' RACE reads in MiXCR, one entry per CDR3 protein. This sample has some 1.5 million distinct CDR3 sequences, with roughly 27% found just once. The receptor was isolated from a woman aged 25 to 39 in good health. Sequencing used blood. This rearrangement joins TRBV6-6 to TRBJ2-1, with 8 bases fitting TRBD2. In nucleotides, the CDR3 is TGTGCCACAAACCCGGGACTAGACTACGACAATGAGCAGTTCTTC. It specifies CATNPGLDYDNEQFF.